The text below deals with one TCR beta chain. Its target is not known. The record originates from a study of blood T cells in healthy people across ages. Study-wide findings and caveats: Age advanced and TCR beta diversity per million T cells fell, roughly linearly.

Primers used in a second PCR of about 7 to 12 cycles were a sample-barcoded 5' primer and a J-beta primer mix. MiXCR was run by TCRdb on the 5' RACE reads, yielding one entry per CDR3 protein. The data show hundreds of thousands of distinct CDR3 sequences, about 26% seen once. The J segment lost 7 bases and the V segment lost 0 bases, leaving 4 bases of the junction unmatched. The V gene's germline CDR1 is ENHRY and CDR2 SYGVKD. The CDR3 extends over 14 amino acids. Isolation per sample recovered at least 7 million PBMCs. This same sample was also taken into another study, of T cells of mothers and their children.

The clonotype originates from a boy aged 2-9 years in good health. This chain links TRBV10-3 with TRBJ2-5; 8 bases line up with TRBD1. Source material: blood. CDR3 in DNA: TGTGCCATCAGTGAGTCCGGACAGGGTAGGACCCAGTACTTC. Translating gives CAISESGQGRTQYF.